The source of this T cell receptor (beta chain) is a study of monozygotic twins with inflammatory bowel disease. Germline V CDR1 and CDR2: SGHRS, YFSETQ. CDR3 size: 14 residues. For each CDR3 protein, TCRdb gives one entry from its re-call of the 5' RACE reads, without DNA. The table for this sample gives some 200,000 distinct CDR3 sequences. This receptor was obtained from a human donor with ulcerative colitis or Crohn's disease, or a healthy co-twin of an affected twin (not recorded which). The chain combines TRBV5-1 with TRBJ2-7; the D call from TCRdb, TRBD1, cannot be confirmed without DNA. Specimen: blood. The CDR3 sequence: CASSLGTALYEQYF.